This section outlines one T cell receptor (beta chain) sequence together with its context. This clonotype has a handful of counts. It has no known antigen specificity. Nothing much larger sits one base from this clone, and base qualities are not available. This sample is part of a study of T cell repertoires in cytomegalovirus infection (dated by TCRdb to between 2018 and 2021). Regarding the research as a whole: Donor HLA type was relevant to the analysis, because carriage of CMV infection together with the matching HLA type was indicated by public TCR beta signatures. General study outcomes and caveats: The ex vivo response was dominated by HLA-C-restricted CMV-specific TCR beta clonotypes, which also provided the single most frequent clonotype in two of eight donors. Cumulative frequency of public TCR beta family members discriminated carriers of CMV infection plus the relevant HLA type in this cohort and an independent roughly 350-donor cohort.

Sequencing was carried out with an Illumina HiSeq 1500. TCRdb handled the public reads itself, with Q25 trimming in fastp and clone calling in MiXCR, and kept productive beta chains. When rows share a CDR3 protein, they turn into one entry using the most common DNA and genes. Recorded for this sample are roughly 230,000 distinct CDR3 sequences; roughly an eighth of them occurred a single time. 1.5% to 2% of the sample is taken by the ten largest. The sample consisted of PBMCs. The sequence was collected from a human donor in good health (CMV status not recorded). Some clones in this sample may be carry-over from other donors' samples.

The CDR3 in this case is CAQRGLAGTNTGELFF. Here is the DNA: TGTGCTCAACGGGGACTAGCGGGGACGAACACCGGGGAGCTGTTTTTT. Recombination joined TRBV2 with TRBJ2-2; TRBD2 agrees with 13 junctional bases. Looking up the germline V gene yields CDR1 SNHLY and CDR2 FYNNEI. The CDR3 numbers 16 residues from cysteine through phenylalanine. This entry keeps only the CDR3 DNA: 48 bases, framed from base 1.